This T cell receptor beta chain was found in a study of blood T cell repertoires in COVID-19. Study-level information: The samples span acute and convalescent COVID-19 from the United States, Italy and Spain.

Trimming took off 0 bases at V and 5 bases at J, with 14 bases between the two ends. Per germline, CDR1 SGHDT and CDR2 YYEEEE. The CDR3 sequence is 15 residues long. The table lists this clone with a count of one. TCRdb keeps only in-frame clones here, not all; method: immunoSEQ multiplex PCR. The sample yields about 110,000 clones, 87% seen once. The TCR was taken from a human donor in a cohort sampled during active COVID-19. The rearrangement uses TRBV5-6 and TRBJ2-5; no reliable D call. Sequenced material: peripheral blood. For the CDR3, the DNA is TGTGCCAGCAGCTTGGCACCCACTCAACGGGAGACCCAGTACTTC. This sequence encodes CASSLAPTQRETQYF.